This T cell receptor (beta chain) came from a study of regulatory T cells in long-lasting Graves disease. In this sample, this clonotype turned up many times. Its antigen remains unidentified. Sample time point: newly diagnosed GD, antithyroid drugs for less than 3 months. Researchers made the TCR library from RNA that was extracted from PBMCs. The CDR3 runs to 13 residues. Germline V gene lookup returns CDR1 MDHEN and CDR2 SYDVKM. V lost 10 bases, J lost 4 bases, and 17 bases lay in between. Study-level points and caveats: Newly diagnosed disease favored TRBV20-1 and TRBJ2-1 over persistent disease. Lower TCR diversity was seen in persistent Graves' patients than in newly diagnosed ones.

Construction of TCR beta libraries relied on iRepertoire HTBI primers and on Arm-PCR targeting CDR3 regions. TCRdb re-derived calls from the multiplex PCR reads in MiXCR, one entry per CDR3 protein. The sample carries 680,000 or so distinct CDR3 sequences, approximately 15% recorded once. This sample also appeared in a second study, on T cells in Graves' hyperthyroidism and ophthalmopathy. In that study: The HTBI primer set was used in a first-round RT-PCR of the TCR CDR3. In blood, most of the thyroid clonotypes expanded above 0.001 were also present.

J is TRBJ2-7 and V is TRBV28; possibly TRBD2 for D (6 bases). The sequence was obtained from a woman younger than 45 with Graves disease. The material was peripheral blood mononuclear cells (PBMCs), obtained at new diagnosis, from a patient treated with antithyroid drugs. CDR3 protein: CATGTGVGYEQYF. The CDR3 coding sequence is TGTGCCACCGGGACGGGAGTAGGATACGAGCAGTACTTC.